This T cell receptor (beta chain) originates from a study of T-cell reconstitution after alpha-beta-depleted transplantation in children. J lost 4 bases, V lost 5 bases, and 17 bases had no gene match. This CDR3 comprises 17 residues. CDR1 is SEHNR and CDR2 is FQNEAQ in the germline V gene (reference sequence). Using unique molecular identifiers, the investigators prepared the TCRbeta library. TCRdb processed the PCR reads anew with MiXCR; each CDR3 protein has one entry. The data show about 980,000 distinct CDR3 sequences, 25% to 35% seen once. Sequences were derived from PBMCs, mostly from graft donor cells, sampled 360 days after TCRalphabeta/CD19-depleted stem cell transplant. The rearrangement joins TRBV7-9 to TRBJ2-7, with 7 bases matching TRBD1. The receptor was derived from a boy in the first two years of life who had a stem cell transplant for SCID, so the T cells may come from the graft donor. The CDR3: CASSPSPPGTDLYEQYF. The CDR3, as DNA: TGTGCCAGCAGCCCAAGCCCCCCGGGGACAGACCTTTACGAGCAGTACTTC.